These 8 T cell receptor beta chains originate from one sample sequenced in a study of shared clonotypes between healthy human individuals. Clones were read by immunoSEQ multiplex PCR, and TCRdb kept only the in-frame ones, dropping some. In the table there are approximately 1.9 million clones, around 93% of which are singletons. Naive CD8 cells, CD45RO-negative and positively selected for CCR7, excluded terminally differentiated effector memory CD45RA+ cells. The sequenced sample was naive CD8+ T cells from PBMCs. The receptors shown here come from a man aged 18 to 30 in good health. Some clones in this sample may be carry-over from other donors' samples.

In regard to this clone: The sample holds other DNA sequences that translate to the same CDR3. The chain's CDR3 is CASSPTSGRADTQYF. Written as DNA, the CDR3 is TGTGCCAGCAGCCCGACTAGCGGGAGGGCAGATACGCAGTATTTT. V gene TRBV9 combines with J gene TRBJ2-3; 14 bases match TRBD2. The germline V gene has CDR1 SGDLS and CDR2 YYNGEE. The CDR3 extends over 15 amino acids. V lost 4 bases and J lost 4; bases outside the gene matches: 2.

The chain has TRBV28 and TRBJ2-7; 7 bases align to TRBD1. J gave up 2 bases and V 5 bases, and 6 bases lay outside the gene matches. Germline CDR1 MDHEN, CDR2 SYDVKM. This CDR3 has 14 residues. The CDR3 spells CASSRDDRAYEQYF. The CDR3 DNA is TGTGCCAGCAGTCGTGACGACAGGGCCTACGAGCAGTACTTC.

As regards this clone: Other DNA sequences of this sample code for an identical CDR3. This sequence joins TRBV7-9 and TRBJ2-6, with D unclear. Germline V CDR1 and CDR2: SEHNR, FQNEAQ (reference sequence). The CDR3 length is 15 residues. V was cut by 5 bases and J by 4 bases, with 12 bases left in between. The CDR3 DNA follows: TGTGCCAGCAGCCTAAGCGTAGGAGGGGCCAACGTCCTGACTTTC. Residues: CASSLSVGGANVLTF.

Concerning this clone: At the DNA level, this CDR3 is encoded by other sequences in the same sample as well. DNA of the CDR3: TGTGCCAGCAGCCTACAGGGGGGCGAGCAGTACTTC. This encodes CASSLQGGEQYF. This chain joins TRBV7-9 and TRBJ2-7, with 8 bases that match TRBD1. With 5 bases clipped from V and 6 bases from J, the junction kept 3 bases outside the gene matches. Germline CDR1 is SEHNR and CDR2 is FQNEAQ (reference sequence). The CDR3 is made up of 12 amino acids.

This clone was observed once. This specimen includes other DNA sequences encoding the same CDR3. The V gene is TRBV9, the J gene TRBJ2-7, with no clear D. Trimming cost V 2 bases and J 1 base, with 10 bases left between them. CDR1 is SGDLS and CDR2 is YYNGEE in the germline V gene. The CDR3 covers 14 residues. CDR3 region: CASSVGSDSYEQYF. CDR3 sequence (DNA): TGTGCCAGCAGCGTCGGGTCTGATTCCTACGAGCAGTACTTC.

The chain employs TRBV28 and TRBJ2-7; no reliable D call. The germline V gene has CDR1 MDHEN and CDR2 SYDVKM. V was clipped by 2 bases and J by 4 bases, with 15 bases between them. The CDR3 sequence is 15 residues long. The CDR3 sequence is CASSLRAYNQYEQYF. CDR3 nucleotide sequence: TGTGCCAGCAGTTTACGGGCTTACAACCAGTACGAGCAGTACTTC.

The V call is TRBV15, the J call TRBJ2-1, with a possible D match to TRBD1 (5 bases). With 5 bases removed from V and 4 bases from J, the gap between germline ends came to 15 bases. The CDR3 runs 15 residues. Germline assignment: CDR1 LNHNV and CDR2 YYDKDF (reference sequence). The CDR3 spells CATSRRQTLYNEQFF. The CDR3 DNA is TGTGCCACCAGCCGAAGACAGACCTTATACAATGAGCAGTTCTTC.

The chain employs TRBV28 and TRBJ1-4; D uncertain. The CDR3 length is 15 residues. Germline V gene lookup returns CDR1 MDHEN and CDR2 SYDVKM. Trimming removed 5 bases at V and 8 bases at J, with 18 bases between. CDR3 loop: CASSPYPRRGEKLFF. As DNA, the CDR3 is TGTGCCAGCAGTCCCTACCCCAGGCGTGGCGAAAAACTGTTTTTT.